The clone carrying this T cell receptor beta chain was observed a single time. This entry comes from a study of T cell repertoires in cytomegalovirus infection. MiXCR, run by TCRdb on the reads, gives a single entry per CDR3 protein. Of approximately 750,000 distinct CDR3 sequences listed, less than 40% are singletons. The V end lost 6 bases, the J end lost 3 bases, and 11 bases lay between the germline ends. The CDR3 runs 12 residues. Per the germline V gene, CDR1 is SQVTM and CDR2 is ANQGSEA. The sample consisted of PBMCs. The receptor was isolated from a human donor in good health (CMV status not recorded). Some clones in this sample may be carry-over from other donors' samples. The chain recombines TRBV29-1 with TRBJ1-1; no clear D gene. In DNA form, the CDR3 reads TGCAGCGTCATTAGGGTTGACACTGAAGCTTTCTTT. This encodes CSVIRVDTEAFF.